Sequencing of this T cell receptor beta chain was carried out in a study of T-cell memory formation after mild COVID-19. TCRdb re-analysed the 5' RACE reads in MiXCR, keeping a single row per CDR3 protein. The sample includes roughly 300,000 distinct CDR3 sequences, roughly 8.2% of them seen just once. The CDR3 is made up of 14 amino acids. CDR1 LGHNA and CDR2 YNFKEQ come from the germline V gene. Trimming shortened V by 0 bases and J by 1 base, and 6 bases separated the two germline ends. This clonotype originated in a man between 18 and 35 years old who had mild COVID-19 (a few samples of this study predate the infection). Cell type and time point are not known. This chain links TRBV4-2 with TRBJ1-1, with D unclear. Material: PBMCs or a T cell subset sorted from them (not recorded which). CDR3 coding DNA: TGTGCCAGCAGCCAAGAGTACGGGAACACTGAAGCTTTCTTT. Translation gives CASSQEYGNTEAFF.